These T cell receptor beta chains were read from a single sample in a study of T cell responses to AZD1222 COVID-19 vaccine. Assay used: immunoSEQ multiplex PCR; TCRdb lists only in-frame clones, some missing. The data contain over 110,000 clones, more than 80% of them seen just once; the ten biggest clones take up roughly 1.7%. The sample consisted of peripheral blood, taken on day 0 of AZD1222 vaccination. The receptors stem from an adult in good health. Both conserved end residues are part of each CDR3. The D gene is left open where the match is weak. Not all rows give a size; the values are once, few, many and, for expanded clones, a class.

TRBV28	TRBJ1-2	NA	NA	CASSFQRNYGYTF	TGTGCCAGCAGTTTCCAGCGTAACTATGGCTACACCTTC
TRBV7-3	TRBJ2-3	TRBD2	few	CASSLREGDTQYF	TGTGCCAGCAGCTTAAGGGAGGGGGATACGCAGTATTTT
TRBV20-1	TRBJ2-3	TRBD2	few	CSASLGLATDTQYF	TGCAGTGCTAGTTTGGGACTAGCAACAGATACGCAGTATTTT
TRBV29-1	TRBJ1-1	NA	NA	CSAGTSGTEAFF	TGCAGCGCCGGGACAAGTGGCACTGAAGCTTTCTTT
TRBV19	TRBJ1-2	NA	NA	CASSIAEKNGYTF	TGTGCCAGTAGTATCGCGGAAAAGAATGGCTACACCTTC
TRBV2	TRBJ1-1	TRBD1	NA	CASRIMGQLNTEAFF	TGTGCCAGCAGGATTATGGGACAGCTGAACACTGAAGCTTTCTTT
TRBV18	TRBJ2-2	NA	NA	CASSLYYGELFF	TGTGCCAGCTCACTATATTACGGGGAGCTGTTTTTT
TRBV24-1	TRBJ2-1	TRBD2	NA	CATSDPLAGISYNEQFF	TGTGCCACCAGTGATCCCTTAGCGGGGATATCCTACAATGAGCAGTTCTTC
TRBV2	TRBJ2-5	NA	NA	CASREDLQETQYF	TGTGCCAGCAGGGAAGATCTTCAAGAGACCCAGTACTTC
TRBV28	TRBJ2-3	NA	few	CASSSGIPDTQYF	TGTGCCAGCAGTTCGGGGATCCCAGATACGCAGTATTTT
TRBV19	TRBJ2-3	TRBD2	NA	CASSGLAGADTQYF	TGTGCCAGTAGTGGACTAGCGGGAGCGGATACGCAGTATTTT
TRBV6-6	TRBJ2-7	NA	once	CASSYIKGNHYEQYF	TGTGCCAGCAGTTACATCAAGGGGAATCACTACGAGCAGTACTTC
TRBV3-1/TRBV3-2	TRBJ2-1	NA	NA	CASSQDGGGGPYNEQFF	TGTGCCAGCAGCCAAGATGGTGGAGGGGGCCCATACAATGAGCAGTTCTTC
TRBV10-2	TRBJ1-1	NA	NA	CASSESWGVVNTEAFF	TGCGCCAGCAGTGAGTCCTGGGGCGTTGTGAACACTGAAGCTTTCTTT
TRBV11-2	TRBJ2-7	TRBD1	NA	CASNNRDRAYEQYF	TGTGCCAGCAACAACCGGGACAGGGCCTACGAGCAGTACTTC